The 15 T cell receptor beta chains in this list originate from one sample, sequenced in a study of CD8 T cells in ankylosing spondylitis. Each CDR3 protein is one row after TCRdb ran MiXCR on the 5' RACE reads. Of hundreds of thousands of distinct CDR3 sequences in the sample, less than 25% were seen once. Sequenced material: blood, either unsorted or a sorted T cell fraction (not recorded which). The receptors were gathered from a female donor with ankylosing spondylitis or in good health (not recorded which).

The chain is built from TRBV10-3 and TRBJ2-2; D may match TRBD1 or TRBD2 (5 bases each). Germline V lookup: CDR1 ENHRY, CDR2 SYGVKD. The CDR3 runs 13 residues. The CDR3 loop is CAMGTTVPGELFF. The CDR3 region has the DNA TGTGCTATGGGGACGACCGTCCCCGGGGAGCTGTTTTTT.

Only a few counts were recorded for this clonotype. The gene calls are TRBV12-3 or TRBV12-4 and TRBJ2-7, with TRBD1 matching over 7 bases. The CDR3 covers 14 residues. Losses at the gene ends were 7 bases for V and 4 bases for J; bases not matched to a gene: 10. CDR3 amino acids: CASTATGIRYEQYF. Here the CDR3 DNA reads TGTGCCAGCACCGCGACAGGGATTAGGTACGAGCAGTACTTC.

The rearrangement joins TRBV6-1 to TRBJ2-7; D perhaps matches TRBD1 (5 bases). Germline CDR1 and CDR2: MNHNS and SASEGT. V lost 6 bases to trimming and J lost 0 bases, with 12 bases between them. This CDR3 has 14 residues. As DNA, the CDR3 is TGTGCCAGCAGGTCTACGACAGACTCCTACGAGCAGTACTTC. Its protein product is CASRSTTDSYEQYF.

This clonotype was observed a handful of times. The chain is built from TRBV4-3 and TRBJ2-7; possibly TRBD1 or TRBD2 for D (5 bases each). In germline, CDR1 is LGHNA, CDR2 YSLEER. V gave up 0 bases and J gave up 6 bases, with 12 bases separating them. This CDR3 spans 14 amino acids. The CDR3 here is CASSQEGTAGEQYF. The CDR3 bases are TGCGCCAGCAGCCAAGAAGGGACGGCGGGCGAGCAGTACTTC.

The CDR3 DNA sequence: TGCAGTGTTACGACTAGCGTCAATGAGCAGTTCTTC. Residues: CSVTTSVNEQFF. The V and J genes are TRBV20-1 and TRBJ2-1; TRBD2 agrees at 8 bases. CDR1 is DFQATT and CDR2 is SNEGSKA in the germline V gene (reference sequence). The CDR3 has 12 residues. After removal of 7 bases from V and 6 bases from J, the junction contained 5 bases not matched to a gene.

The rearrangement joins TRBV20-1 to TRBJ2-6; D remains unclear. Trimming took off 6 bases at V and 0 bases at J, with 12 bases between the two ends. CDR3 length: 15 residues. CDR1 and CDR2 (germline): DFQATT, SNEGSKA (reference sequence). The CDR3 reads CSAFQPYSGANVLTF. DNA for the CDR3: TGCAGTGCGTTCCAGCCTTACTCTGGGGCCAACGTCCTGACTTTC.

This clonotype was seen a single time. The chain joins TRBV6-6 to TRBJ2-4; 15 bases map to TRBD2. This CDR3 contains 22 residues. The trim removed 6 bases at V and 2 bases at J, leaving 20 bases unmatched. Germline loops: CDR1 MNHNY, CDR2 SVGAGI (reference sequence). CDR3 loop: CASSYAGLAGGRFRRTKNIQYF. The CDR3 DNA reads TGTGCCAGCAGCTACGCAGGACTAGCGGGAGGGCGATTCAGGAGGACCAAAAACATTCAGTACTTC.

In this sample, this clonotype turned up a few times. V gene TRBV11-2 combines with J gene TRBJ2-2, with D possibly TRBD2 on 7 matching bases. This CDR3 spans 15 amino acids. Trimming shortened V by 2 bases and J by 3 bases, and 10 bases separated the two germline ends. Germline V CDR1 and CDR2: SGHAT, FQNNGV. CDR3 protein: CASSLRGRDTGELFF. The CDR3 region has the DNA TGTGCCAGCAGCTTAAGGGGGAGGGACACCGGGGAGCTGTTTTTT.

This rearrangement joins TRBV30 to TRBJ2-7, with a weak D call TRBD2 (5 bases). Germline assignment: CDR1 GTSNPN and CDR2 SVGIG (reference sequence). With 4 bases removed from V and 4 bases from J, the gap between germline ends came to 17 bases. The CDR3 has 14 amino acids. The CDR3 protein is CAWNARESLYEQYF. The CDR3 DNA reads TGTGCCTGGAATGCGAGGGAGTCCCTTTACGAGCAGTACTTC.

This clonotype has just a few counts. The genes are TRBV27 and TRBJ2-5; D possibly corresponds to TRBD1 (5 bases). The CDR3 covers 13 residues. V lost 2 bases and J 1 base, leaving 5 bases between the germline ends. Germline lookup yields CDR1 MNHEY and CDR2 SMNVEV (reference sequence). For the CDR3, the DNA is TGTGCCAGCAGTTTACAGGGCCAAGAGACCCAGTACTTC. It specifies CASSLQGQETQYF.

The V and J genes are TRBV5-5 and TRBJ2-3, with 11 bases that match TRBD2. Germline V CDR1 and CDR2: SGHKS, YYEKEE (reference sequence). The trim removed 1 base at V and 5 bases at J, leaving 6 bases unmatched. CDR3 size: 16 residues. CDR3 nucleotides: TGTGCCAGCAGCTTGATAGCGGGAGGGCCGAAAGATACGCAGTATTTT. As protein: CASSLIAGGPKDTQYF.

The rearrangement uses TRBV10-3 and TRBJ1-2, with a possible D match to TRBD1 (5 bases). V shed 4 bases and J shed 1 base, with 10 bases lying between them. There are 14 residues in the CDR3. CDR1 and CDR2 (germline): ENHRY, SYGVKD. CDR3 sequence: CAISAPQVNYGYTF. The CDR3 nucleotides read TGTGCCATCAGTGCCCCACAGGTTAACTATGGCTACACCTTC.

The chain couples TRBV5-6 to TRBJ2-7, with 10 bases that match TRBD2. Germline-derived CDR1 and CDR2 are SGHDT and YYEEEE. V shed 2 bases and J 5 bases; nucleotides not matched to a gene: 4. This CDR3 region has 14 residues. The CDR3 DNA reads as TGTGCCAGCAGCTTTCTCGGGACTAGCGACGAGCAGTACTTC. Its protein is CASSFLGTSDEQYF.

The gene calls are TRBV12-3 or TRBV12-4 and TRBJ1-5; TRBD1 is a possible D gene (5 bases). V lost 4 bases to trimming and J lost 3 bases, with 7 bases between them. The CDR3 runs 13 residues. DNA of the CDR3: TGTGCCAGCAGTTGGACACACAATCAGCCCCAGCATTTT. Protein: CASSWTHNQPQHF.

The chain uses TRBV7-2 and TRBJ1-3; D remains unclear. CDR1 SGHTA and CDR2 FQGNSA come from the germline V gene. CDR3 size: 12 residues. Trimming left V 3 bases short and J 4 bases short, with 4 bases between. The CDR3: CASSLRGNTIYF. The CDR3 bases are TGTGCCAGCAGCTTGCGAGGAAACACCATATATTTT.